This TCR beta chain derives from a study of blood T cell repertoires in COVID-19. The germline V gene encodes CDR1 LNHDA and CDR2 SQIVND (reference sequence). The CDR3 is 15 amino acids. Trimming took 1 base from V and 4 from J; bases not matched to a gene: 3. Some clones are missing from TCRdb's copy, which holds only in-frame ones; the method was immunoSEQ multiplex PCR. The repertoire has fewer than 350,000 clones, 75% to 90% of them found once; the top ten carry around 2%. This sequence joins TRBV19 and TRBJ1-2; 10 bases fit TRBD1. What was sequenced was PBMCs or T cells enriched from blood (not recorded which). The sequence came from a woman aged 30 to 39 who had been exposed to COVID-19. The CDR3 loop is CASSIGTGGGYGYTF. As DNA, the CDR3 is TGTGCCAGTAGTATAGGGACAGGGGGAGGCTATGGCTACACCTTC.